The sequence of this T cell receptor beta chain was determined in a study of cytomegalovirus exposure and HLA in healthy donors. The CDR3 has 14 amino acids. Germline CDR1 KGHSH, CDR2 LQKENI. Trimming took 4 bases from V and 0 from J, leaving 8 bases between them. The PCR made use of 60 Vbeta and 13 Jbeta primers. Clones were read by immunoSEQ multiplex PCR, and TCRdb kept only the in-frame ones, dropping some. This table holds 130,000 to 150,000 clones, approximately 79% found once. The rearrangement links TRBV18 to TRBJ2-3; D is possibly TRBD1 (6 bases). The receptor was derived from a woman aged 25 to 45 in good health and CMV-seronegative. The source material was PBMCs. The CDR3, as DNA: TGTGCCAGCTCACTAGGACAGAGCACAGATACGCAGTATTTT. Protein sequence: CASSLGQSTDTQYF.